This TCR beta chain was recorded in a study of control samples from healthy donors and cancer patients. Assay: immunoSEQ multiplex PCR; the TCRdb copy retains only in-frame clones and omits some. Of about 100,000 clones listed, 85% to 90% are singletons. The CDR3 length is 16 residues. Germline V gene sequence: CDR1 MDHEN, CDR2 SYDVKM. The germline V and J ends were trimmed by 3 bases and 7 bases, with 18 bases remaining between them. This receptor was taken from a man aged 30 to 45 in good health. The chain recombines TRBV28 with TRBJ1-4; tentative D call: TRBD1 (5 bases). The source material was blood. The CDR3 sequence: CASSFDGGGGIEKLFF. CDR3 in DNA: TGTGCCAGCAGTTTTGACGGGGGAGGAGGGATTGAAAAACTGTTTTTT.